The T cell receptor (beta chain) under discussion was sequenced for a study of CD8 T cells in Susac syndrome. This clonotype was recorded once. Its antigen is not known. Study observations and caveats: Susac CD8+ clonal expansion peaked in TEMRA cells and active patients. Total CD8+ repertoires held around 16 Susac-specific public clones, while CD8+ TEMRA repertoires held 5 or 6.

Germline CDR1 is SNHLY and CDR2 is FYNNEI. Between the trimmed V and J ends, which lost 6 bases and 2 bases, there was a span of 10 bases. The CDR3 spans 13 residues. A quantity of roughly 0.5 to 1 ug RNA underwent reverse transcription using random hexamers. The amplification used immunoSEQ multiplex PCR on TCR beta CDR3; it spanned 54 Vbeta and 13 Jbeta. One entry per CDR3 protein, called by TCRdb with MiXCR from the immunoSEQ multiplex PCR reads. The sample has 100,000 or so distinct CDR3 sequences; approximately 95% are singletons. The sequenced sample consisted of CD8+ T cells from PBMCs. This TCR came from a human donor with Susac syndrome. V and J are TRBV2 and TRBJ2-5; the D gene is possibly TRBD1 (6 bases). The CDR3 DNA follows: TGTGCCAGCAGCAGACAGGAACAAGAGACCCAGTACTTC. Its translation: CASSRQEQETQYF.